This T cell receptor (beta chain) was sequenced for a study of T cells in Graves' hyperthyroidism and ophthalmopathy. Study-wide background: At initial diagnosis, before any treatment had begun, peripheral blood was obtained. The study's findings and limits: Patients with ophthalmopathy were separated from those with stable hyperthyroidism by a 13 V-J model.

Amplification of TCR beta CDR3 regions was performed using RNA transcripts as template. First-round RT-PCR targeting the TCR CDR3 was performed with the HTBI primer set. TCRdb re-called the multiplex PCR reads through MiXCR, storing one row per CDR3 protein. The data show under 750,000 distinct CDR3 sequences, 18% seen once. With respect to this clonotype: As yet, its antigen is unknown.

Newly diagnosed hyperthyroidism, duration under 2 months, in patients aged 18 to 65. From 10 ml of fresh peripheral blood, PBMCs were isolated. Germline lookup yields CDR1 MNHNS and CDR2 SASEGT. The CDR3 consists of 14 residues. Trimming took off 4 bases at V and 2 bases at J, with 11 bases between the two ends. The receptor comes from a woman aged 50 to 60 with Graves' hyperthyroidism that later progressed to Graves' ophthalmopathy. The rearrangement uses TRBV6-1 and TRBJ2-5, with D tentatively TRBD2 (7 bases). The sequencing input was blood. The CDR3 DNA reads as TGTGCCAGCAGTGGGGGGAGGGGGCAAGAGACCCAGTACTTC. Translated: CASSGGRGQETQYF.